Each of the 17 T cell receptor beta chains below was sequenced from the same sample in a study of CD8 T cells in ankylosing spondylitis (TCRdb year 2017). Library prep was done by 5' RACE. Reads for this sample came from an Illumina HiSeq 2500. TCRdb reprocessed the public reads (quality trimming at Q25 with fastp, clone calling with MiXCR) and kept in-frame beta chains. Identical CDR3 proteins give one entry, which carries the most common genes and DNA. A total of about 220,000 distinct CDR3 sequences appear in this sample, over 9.5% of them only once. The ten most abundant clones make up 20% to 25% of the sample. The sequenced sample was blood, either unsorted or a sorted T cell fraction (not recorded which). These receptor sequences come from a male donor with ankylosing spondylitis or in good health (not recorded which).

As for this clonotype: A read error may explain this, as a much larger clone is one base away. The rearrangement joins TRBV3-1 to TRBJ2-5; D perhaps matches TRBD2 (6 bases). The V gene's germline CDR1 is LGHDT and CDR2 YNNKEL (reference sequence). The CDR3 covers 12 residues. CDR3 in amino acids: CASSRGSLAGAF. CDR3 bases: TGTGCCAGCAGCCGAGGCTCACTAGCCGGGGCGTTC.

This clonotype was recorded many times. The rearrangement links TRBV28 to TRBJ1-1, with no clear D. This CDR3 has 16 amino acids. Germline CDR1 MDHEN, CDR2 SYDVKM. Trimming shortened V by 3 bases and J by 1 base, and 15 bases separated the two germline ends. CDR3 coding DNA: TGTGCCAGCAGTTTGTGGGCAGGAGGATCGAACACTGAAGCTTTCTTT. Amino acid sequence: CASSLWAGGSNTEAFF.

This clonotype was seen more than once but under ten times. V is TRBV5-1 and J is TRBJ2-3, with TRBD2 as a possible D gene (6 bases). Germline CDR1 reads SGHRS; CDR2 reads YFSETQ. The V end was cut by 3 bases, the J end by 1 base, with 12 bases between. The CDR3 has 15 residues. CDR3 DNA sequence: TGCGCCAGCAGCTCCGGGACTGCCGGCACAGATACGCAGTATTTT. This codes for CASSSGTAGTDTQYF.

The chain links TRBV29-1 to TRBJ2-5; D may be TRBD1 (8 bases). Germline loops: CDR1 SQVTM, CDR2 ANQGSEA. Trimming took 6 bases from V and 3 from J, leaving 14 bases between them. CDR3 length: 13 residues. The CDR3 DNA sequence: TGCAGCGTGCTTACAGGGGGGGAAGAGACCCAGTACTTC. This gives the protein CSVLTGGEETQYF. The full variable domain, rest sourced from reference TRBV29-1 and TRBJ2-5, is SAVISQKPSRDICQRGTSLTIQCQVDSQVTMMFWYRQQPGQSLTLIATANQGSEATYESGFVIDKFPISRPNLTFSTLTVSNMSPEDSSIYLCSVLTGGEETQYFGPGTRLLVL.

CDR3 loop: CSAFKETQYF. DNA of the CDR3: TGCAGTGCTTTTAAAGAGACCCAGTACTTC. The rearrangement links TRBV20-1 to TRBJ2-5; D remains unclear. From germline, CDR1 is DFQATT and CDR2 SNEGSKA (reference sequence). The length of the CDR3 is 10 residues. Trimming stripped 5 bases from V and 3 bases from J, with 4 bases between.

This clonotype was seen more than once but under ten times. The chain uses TRBV6-5 and TRBJ2-5, with unresolved D. The CDR3 has 11 residues. The V gene lost 7 bases and the J gene lost 5 bases, with 8 bases spanning the gap. Germline V gives CDR1 MNHEY, CDR2 SVGAGI. CDR3: CASKKAETQYF. The CDR3 DNA sequence: TGTGCCAGCAAGAAAGCTGAGACCCAGTACTTC.

This sequence joins TRBV3-1 and TRBJ1-4; D not certain. The CDR3 is made up of 13 amino acids. In germline, CDR1 is LGHDT, CDR2 YNNKEL (reference sequence). V was pared by 1 base and J by 8 bases, with 8 bases between. The CDR3 coding sequence is TGTGCCAGCAGCCAAGGGAATGGGGAAAAACTGTTTTTT. This sequence encodes CASSQGNGEKLFF.

This clonotype was recorded a few times. The rearrangement joins TRBV3-1 to TRBJ2-5; 11 bases map to TRBD2. J gave up 2 bases and V 4 bases, and 9 bases lay outside the gene matches. The CDR3 has 17 residues. CDR1 and CDR2 (germline): LGHDT, YNNKEL (reference sequence). The CDR3 protein is CASSLGVLAGGQETQYF. In DNA form, the CDR3 reads TGTGCCAGCAGCCTTGGAGTATTAGCGGGGGGGCAAGAGACCCAGTACTTC.

This clonotype was seen a few times. This rearrangement joins TRBV7-8 to TRBJ2-1, with 7 bases lining up with TRBD2. This CDR3 region has 15 residues. CDR1 and CDR2 from the germline V gene are SGHVS and FQNEAQ. J was trimmed by 8 bases and V by 4 bases; bases with no gene match: 11. The CDR3, as DNA: TGTGCCAGCAGCTCCCAGACTAGCAGGGACGATGAGCAGTTCTTC. It codes for CASSSQTSRDDEQFF.

The chain couples TRBV7-9 to TRBJ2-1; 8 nucleotides line up with TRBD1. This CDR3 comprises 14 residues. The V and J ends lost 5 bases and 5 bases, in that order; junction bases with no gene match: 5. Germline V gives CDR1 SEHNR, CDR2 FQNEAQ (reference sequence). The CDR3 DNA reads TGTGCCAGCAGCGGACGGACAGGGAACAATGAGCAGTTCTTC. It yields the protein CASSGRTGNNEQFF. Looking up the rest from reference TRBV7-9 and TRBJ2-1 gives the full variable domain: DTGVSQNPRHKITKRGQNVTFRCDPISEHNRLYWYRQTLGQGPEFLTYFQNEAQLEKSRLLSDRFSAERPKGSFSTLEIQRTEQGDSAMYLCASSGRTGNNEQFFGPGTRLTVL.

This clonotype was observed a handful of times. V gene TRBV15 combines with J gene TRBJ2-5; 8 bases line up with TRBD2. V lost 2 bases, J lost 7 bases, and 9 bases stayed unmatched. This CDR3 has 15 amino acids. Germline V gene lookup returns CDR1 LNHNV and CDR2 YYDKDF (reference sequence). This chain's CDR3 is CATSRTPGLVVTQYF. As DNA, the CDR3 is TGTGCCACCAGCAGAACCCCGGGACTAGTCGTGACCCAGTACTTC. The variable domain in full, with the rest retrieved from reference TRBV15 and TRBJ2-5, is DAMVIQNPRYQVTQFGKPVTLSCSQTLNHNVMYWYQQKSSQAPKLLFHYYDKDFNNEADTPDNFQSRRPNTSFCFLDIRSPGLGDTAMYLCATSRTPGLVVTQYFGPGTRLLVL.

This clonotype has at least ten counts. The rearrangement links TRBV5-1 to TRBJ2-3; D remains unclear. The CDR3 extends over 14 amino acids. From germline, CDR1 is SGHRS and CDR2 YFSETQ. V shed 4 bases and J shed 6 bases, with 15 bases lying between them. This chain's CDR3 is CASSNGREVDTQYF. The CDR3 DNA reads as TGCGCCAGCAGCAACGGTCGCGAGGTGGATACGCAGTATTTT.

As regards this clonotype: This may stem from a read error, because a much larger clone lies one nucleotide away. The chain links TRBV9 to TRBJ2-2, with no clear D. From germline, CDR1 is SGDLS and CDR2 YYNGEE. CDR3 length equals 15 residues. In DNA form, the CDR3 reads TGTGCCAGCAGCGTAGTAGACAAGAACACCAGGGAGCTGTTTTTT. This encodes CASSVVDKNTRELFF.

This clonotype was observed at least ten times. The rearrangement joins TRBV29-1 to TRBJ2-1, with a possible D match to TRBD2 (6 bases). V lost 6 bases to trimming and J lost 7 bases, with 19 bases between them. CDR1 and CDR2 from the germline V gene are SQVTM and ANQGSEA. The CDR3 consists of 14 residues. CDR3 sequence: CSVARPGGRNEQFF. As DNA, the CDR3 is TGCAGCGTCGCGAGACCCGGGGGAAGGAATGAGCAGTTCTTC.

V is TRBV29-1 and J is TRBJ2-2; D is undetermined. V was trimmed by 0 bases and J by 5 bases, leaving 7 bases between them. The CDR3 contains 13 residues. The germline CDR1 and CDR2 sequences are SQVTM and ANQGSEA. The chain's CDR3 is CSVEDLFTGELFF. The CDR3 region has the DNA TGCAGCGTTGAAGATCTCTTTACCGGGGAGCTGTTTTTT.

This chain uses TRBV7-3 with TRBJ2-3, with a weak D call TRBD2 (6 bases). Germline V CDR1 and CDR2: SGHTA, FQGTGA. The CDR3 has 16 residues. The V gene lost 5 bases and the J gene lost 0 bases, with 15 bases spanning the gap. DNA for the CDR3: TGTGCCAGCAGCCCGGGGGTCAAAGCTAGCACAGATACGCAGTATTTT. Translation gives CASSPGVKASTDTQYF.

There are many counts of this clonotype. The chain carries TRBV12-3 or TRBV12-4 and TRBJ2-3, with D possibly TRBD1 on 6 matching bases. This CDR3 is built from 15 residues. The V and J ends lost 0 bases and 2 bases respectively, with 9 bases between them. CDR3 amino acids: CASSLAGAPTDTQYF. In nucleotides, the CDR3 is TGTGCCAGCAGTTTAGCGGGGGCCCCCACAGATACGCAGTATTTT.